Sequencing of this T cell receptor beta chain was carried out in a study of graft-versus-host responses after intestinal transplantation. The J segment lost 12 bases and the V segment lost 0 bases, leaving 18 bases of the junction unmatched. The length of the CDR3 is 17 residues. CDR1 is SGHNT and CDR2 is YYREEE in the germline V gene (reference sequence). Measured with immunoSEQ multiplex PCR; TCRdb has only the in-frame clones, and not every one. The sample lists about 61,000 clones, almost 95% occurring once. Comment on this clone: Its antigen is currently unknown.

The rearrangement links TRBV5-4 to TRBJ2-1, with 7 nucleotides matching TRBD2. This sample comprised unstimulated CD4+ T cells sorted from spleen or lymph node cells, obtained before transplant. The clonotype originates from a human donor who was the organ donor for an intestinal transplant. As DNA, the CDR3 is TGTGCCAGCAGCTTGGTTCGGTCGCGGGGGACCTTCCCCACGCAGTTCTTC. It specifies CASSLVRSRGTFPTQFF.